This T cell receptor (delta chain) was retrieved from a study of Vδ1+ human thymocytes. Trimming took off 4 bases at V and 2 bases at J, with 35 bases between the two ends. This CDR3 has 23 residues. In germline, CDR1 is TSWWSYY, CDR2 QGS. Extracted RNA was reverse transcribed into cDNA. Pooled V-gene forward primers with one constant-region reverse primer generated the CDR3 amplicons by multiplex PCR. TCRdb called clones anew from the multiplex PCR reads with CATT. Seen here are over 45,000 delta-chain clones, about 16% observed once, and the top ten hold about 0.5%. Purity of the sorted Vdelta1+ thymocytes ranged from about 96% to 99.6%. This clone has a handful of counts. Antigen specificity is unknown. The study, taken as a whole, reports: Thymic TRG and TRD repertoires appeared highly polyclonal, with Gaussian CDR3 length distributions.

The sequence derives from a boy younger than two who had congenital heart surgery. This chain uses TRDV1 with TRDJ2, with D perhaps matching TRDD3 (8 bases). Sequencing was carried out using Vdelta1+ gamma-delta thymocytes from the thymus. Specified subset: FACS-sorted CD3+ TCRalphabeta- TCRVdelta1+ TCRVdelta2- thymocytes. CDR3 loop: CALGAPLPLGRGYRDLLTAQLFF. The CDR3 DNA reads TGTGCTCTTGGGGCACCCCTTCCTCTCGGCAGGGGATACCGAGATTTGTTGACAGCACAACTCTTCTTT.